The 20 T cell receptor beta chains below were found in one sample sequenced in a study of shared clonotypes between healthy human individuals. Data came from immunoSEQ multiplex PCR; TCRdb stores just in-frame clones and leaves some out. In the table there are approximately 1,000,000 clones, about 80% of which are singletons. The sequenced sample consisted of memory CD4+ T cells from PBMCs. The subset here: CD45RA-negative fraction. All receptors come from a man aged 18 to 30 in good health. Some clones in this sample may be carry-over from other donors' samples.

This chain uses TRBV7-3 with TRBJ1-2; TRBD1 aligns across 8 bases. The germline CDR1 and CDR2 sequences are SGHTA and FQGTGA. There are 13 residues in the CDR3. V was pared by 5 bases and J by 7 bases, with 6 bases of the junction left unmatched. The CDR3 nucleotides are TGTGCCAGCAGCCTGACAGGGGCCAGTGGCTACACCTTC. Translating gives CASSLTGASGYTF.

The chain uses TRBV7-3 and TRBJ1-1; D gene ambiguous. Between the trimmed V and J ends, which lost 5 bases and 2 bases, there was a span of 15 bases. The CDR3 runs 15 residues. Germline CDR1 and CDR2: SGHTA and FQGTGA. CDR3 region: CASSLYGSGNTEAFF. The CDR3 DNA is TGTGCCAGCAGCCTTTATGGATCAGGAAACACTGAAGCTTTCTTT.

The CDR3 sequence is CSVEQGGTGELFF. CDR3 bases: TGCAGCGTTGAACAGGGGGGCACCGGGGAGCTGTTTTTT. The chain links TRBV29-1 to TRBJ2-2; D is perhaps TRBD1 (7 bases). The CDR3 is made up of 13 amino acids. Germline V gene data show CDR1 as SQVTM and CDR2 as ANQGSEA. Trimming left V 2 bases short and J 4 bases short, with 8 bases between.

The chain joins TRBV5-8 to TRBJ2-7; a weak D match, TRBD2 (6 bases). Germline lookup yields CDR1 SGHTS and CDR2 YDEGEE. The CDR3 sequence is 15 residues long. V lost 2 bases and J 0 bases, leaving 12 bases between the germline ends. CDR3 in amino acids: CASSFQGLTSYEQYF. The CDR3 region has the DNA TGTGCCAGCAGCTTTCAGGGACTCACCTCCTACGAGCAGTACTTC.

The V and J genes are TRBV9 and TRBJ2-5; D uncertain. Germline V CDR1 and CDR2: SGDLS, YYNGEE. The CDR3 sequence is 15 residues long. The germline V and J ends were trimmed by 0 bases and 5 bases, with 14 bases remaining between them. The CDR3 is CASSVGVIDWETQYF. The DNA for the CDR3 is TGTGCCAGCAGCGTAGGGGTAATTGACTGGGAGACCCAGTACTTC.

The chain combines TRBV27 with TRBJ2-5, with 13 bases lining up with TRBD2. Trimming at V came to 4 bases and at J to 11 bases, leaving 13 bases not matched to a gene. This CDR3 spans 16 amino acids. Germline assignment: CDR1 MNHEY and CDR2 SMNVEV (reference sequence). CDR3 amino acids: CASSSKLAGGPGEQYF. In DNA form, the CDR3 reads TGTGCCAGCAGTTCGAAACTAGCGGGAGGGCCGGGTGAGCAGTACTTC.

This clone has a handful of counts. The chain recombines TRBV11-2 with TRBJ2-3, with 11 bases matching TRBD2. This CDR3 comprises 17 residues. V shed 6 bases and J 3 bases; nucleotides not matched to a gene: 11. CDR1 is SGHAT, CDR2 FQNNGV, per germline. CDR3 nucleotides: TGTGCCAGCAGTAAAGTAGCGGGAGGGCCCATGACAGATACGCAGTATTTT. Residues: CASSKVAGGPMTDTQYF.

This rearrangement joins TRBV5-1 to TRBJ2-3; perhaps D is TRBD1 or TRBD2 (5 bases each). Germline assignment: CDR1 SGHRS and CDR2 YFSETQ. Deletions cut 3 bases from V and 3 bases from J, with 11 bases between. The CDR3 totals 14 residues. The CDR3 loop is CASSWDQSTDTQYF. The CDR3 DNA is TGCGCCAGCAGCTGGGACCAAAGTACAGATACGCAGTATTTT.

CDR3 bases: TGCAGCGTTATCAGAGACGGGACCGGGGAGCTGTTTTTT. Translated, it gives CSVIRDGTGELFF. V gene TRBV29-1 combines with J gene TRBJ2-2; no definite D call. Germline lookup yields CDR1 SQVTM and CDR2 ANQGSEA. V gave up 5 bases and J gave up 5 bases, with 12 bases separating them. This CDR3 comprises 13 residues.

The chain employs TRBV6-5 and TRBJ2-2; D ambiguous. The CDR3 covers 12 residues. CDR1 and CDR2 (germline): MNHEY, SVGAGI. Trimming shortened V by 7 bases and J by 5 bases, and 8 bases separated the two germline ends. CDR3 region: CASISRTGELFF. CDR3 DNA: TGTGCCAGCATTTCACGTACCGGGGAGCTGTTTTTT.

The rearrangement uses TRBV10-3 and TRBJ1-1; TRBD1 might be the D (5 bases). There are 13 residues in the CDR3. Germline V lookup: CDR1 ENHRY, CDR2 SYGVKD. V was pared by 6 bases and J by 4 bases, with 12 bases between. CDR3 in amino acids: CAISAQGGTEAFF. In DNA, the CDR3 is TGTGCCATCAGCGCTCAGGGTGGCACTGAAGCTTTCTTT.

This chain connects TRBV2 to TRBJ2-5; weak D call: TRBD1 (6 bases). V lost 8 bases and J lost 3, with 16 bases in between. The V gene's germline CDR1 is SNHLY and CDR2 FYNNEI. This CDR3 is built from 14 residues. CDR3 amino acids: CASLSGQGKETQYF. CDR3 in DNA: TGTGCCAGCCTGTCGGGCCAGGGGAAAGAGACCCAGTACTTC. Combining the CDR3 with reference TRBV2 and TRBJ2-5 gives the whole variable domain EPEVTQTPSHQVTQMGQEVILRCVPISNHLYFYWYRQILGQKVEFLVSFYNNEISEKSEIFDDQFSVERPDGSNFTLKIRSTKLEDSAMYFCASLSGQGKETQYFGPGTRLLVL.

V usage is TRBV18 and J usage is TRBJ2-2; D is ambiguous. The CDR3 contains 16 residues. Germline CDR1 KGHSH, CDR2 LQKENI. The V and J ends lost 4 bases and 0 bases respectively, with 12 bases between them. CDR3 region: CASSLTTTPNTGELFF. Here the CDR3 DNA reads TGTGCCAGCTCACTTACGACGACTCCGAACACCGGGGAGCTGTTTTTT.

The chain employs TRBV5-1 and TRBJ2-7, with TRBD2 as a possible D gene (5 bases). Germline V gene sequence: CDR1 SGHRS, CDR2 YFSETQ. Trimming took 0 bases from V and 0 from J, leaving 10 bases between them. The CDR3 consists of 15 residues. CDR3 amino acids: CASSLASGYSYEQYF. CDR3 nucleotide sequence: TGCGCCAGCAGCTTGGCCTCGGGATACTCCTACGAGCAGTACTTC.

The chain uses TRBV11-2 and TRBJ2-1; 8 bases agree with TRBD1. The CDR3 is 16 residues long. J lost 4 bases, V lost 5 bases, and 10 bases had no gene match. Germline V gene lookup returns CDR1 SGHAT and CDR2 FQNNGV. CDR3: CASSPIRGPRYNEQFF. In DNA, the CDR3 is TGTGCCAGCAGCCCGATCAGGGGGCCCAGATACAATGAGCAGTTCTTC.

This rearrangement joins TRBV25-1 to TRBJ2-1; D not resolved. In germline, CDR1 is MGHDK, CDR2 SYGVNS. Deletions cut 2 bases from V and 8 bases from J, with 19 bases between. This CDR3 contains 16 residues. CDR3 DNA: TGTGCCAGCAGTGAAATCTCGAGGACCCAGAGCGATGAGCAGTTCTTC. This translates into CASSEISRTQSDEQFF.

The J gene is TRBJ2-3, the V gene TRBV30; D may be TRBD1 (6 bases). This CDR3 has 16 amino acids. Between the trimmed V and J ends, which lost 1 base and 4 bases, there was a span of 18 bases. CDR1 is GTSNPN, CDR2 SVGIG, per germline (reference sequence). In DNA, the CDR3 is TGTGCCTGGAGTGCCGAGGGGCAGGGGAGCCCAGATACGCAGTATTTT. This codes for CAWSAEGQGSPDTQYF.

The chain employs TRBV30 and TRBJ1-3; unclear D gene. This CDR3 is 14 amino acids long. Trimming took 2 bases from V and 2 from J, leaving 10 bases between them. CDR1 and CDR2 (germline): GTSNPN, SVGIG (reference sequence). The CDR3 reads CAWSSRSAGNTIYF. Written as DNA, the CDR3 is TGTGCCTGGAGTTCCCGCTCGGCTGGAAACACCATATATTTT.

This chain links TRBV27 with TRBJ1-5, with a weak D call TRBD1 (5 bases). This CDR3 is built from 17 residues. The germline gives CDR1 MNHEY, CDR2 SMNVEV (reference sequence). V was trimmed by 2 bases and J by 3 bases, leaving 17 bases between them. The CDR3 nucleotides are TGTGCCAGCAGTTTAAAGTCGGGTCACAGGTTCAATCAGCCCCAGCATTTT. Translated: CASSLKSGHRFNQPQHF.

The chain recombines TRBV10-3 with TRBJ1-5, with TRBD1 identical over 12 bases. The CDR3 is made up of 15 amino acids. Trimming removed 6 bases from V and 6 bases from J; junction bases left unmatched: 6. The germline V gene has CDR1 ENHRY and CDR2 SYGVKD. CDR3 region: CAISWGQGAGQPQHF. In DNA form, the CDR3 reads TGTGCCATCAGCTGGGGACAGGGGGCTGGTCAGCCCCAGCATTTT.